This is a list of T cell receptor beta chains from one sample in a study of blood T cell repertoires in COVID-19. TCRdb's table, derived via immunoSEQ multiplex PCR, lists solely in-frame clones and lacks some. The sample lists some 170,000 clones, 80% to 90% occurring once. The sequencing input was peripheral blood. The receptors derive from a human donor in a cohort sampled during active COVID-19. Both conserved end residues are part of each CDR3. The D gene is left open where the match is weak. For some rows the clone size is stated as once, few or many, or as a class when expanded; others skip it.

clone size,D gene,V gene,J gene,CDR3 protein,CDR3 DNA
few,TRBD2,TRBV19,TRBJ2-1,CASRPAGGPSSEQFF,TGTGCCAGTAGACCAGCGGGAGGGCCGAGTTCCGAGCAGTTCTTC
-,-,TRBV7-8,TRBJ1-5,CASSLAVGDQPQHF,TGTGCCAGCAGCTTAGCGGTCGGGGATCAGCCCCAGCATTTT
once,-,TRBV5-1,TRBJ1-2,CASSEGGTQGYGYTF,TGCGCCAGCAGCGAGGGGGGGACCCAGGGCTATGGCTACACCTTC
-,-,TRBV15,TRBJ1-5,CATSGPYQPQHF,TGTGCCACCAGCGGCCCTTATCAGCCCCAGCATTTT
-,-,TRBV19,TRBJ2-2,CASSMLQRNTGELFF,TGTGCCAGTAGTATGCTACAGAGGAACACCGGGGAGCTGTTTTTT
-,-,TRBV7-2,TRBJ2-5,CASSPHPETQYF,TGTGCCAGCAGCCCCCATCCAGAGACCCAGTACTTC
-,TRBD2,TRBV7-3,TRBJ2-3,CASSLSLAGTDTQYF,TGTGCCAGCAGCTTAAGCCTAGCGGGCACAGATACGCAGTATTTT
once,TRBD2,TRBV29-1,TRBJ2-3,CSVEREGQNTQYF,TGCAGCGTTGAGAGGGAGGGCCAAAATACGCAGTATTTT
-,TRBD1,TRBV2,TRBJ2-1,CASIRSGGLSEQFF,TGTGCCAGCATTCGTTCAGGGGGTTTAAGTGAGCAGTTCTTC
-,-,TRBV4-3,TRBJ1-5,CASSQDWAAGSNQPQHF,TGCGCCAGCAGCCAAGATTGGGCGGCGGGGAGCAATCAGCCCCAGCATTTT
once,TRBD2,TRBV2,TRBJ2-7,CASRGGSSYEQYF,TGTGCCAGCCGGGGCGGGAGCTCCTACGAGCAGTACTTC
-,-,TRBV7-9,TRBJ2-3,CASSSVTDTQYF,TGTGCCAGCAGCTCAGTCACAGATACGCAGTATTTT
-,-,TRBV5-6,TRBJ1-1,CASSLAHEAFF,TGTGCCAGCAGCTTAGCCCATGAAGCTTTCTTT
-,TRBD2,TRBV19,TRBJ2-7,CASSPWTSGEQYF,TGTGCCAGTAGTCCTTGGACTAGCGGCGAGCAGTACTTC
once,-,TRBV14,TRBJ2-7,CASSRLVGATYEQYF,TGTGCCAGCAGCCGCCTCGTTGGGGCCACCTACGAGCAGTACTTC
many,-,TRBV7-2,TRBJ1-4,CASSPNRDVSEKLFF,TGTGCCAGCAGCCCAAACAGGGATGTTAGTGAAAAACTGTTTTTT
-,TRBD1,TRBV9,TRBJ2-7,CASSFGQGAGEQYF,TGTGCCAGCAGCTTTGGACAGGGGGCTGGCGAGCAGTACTTC
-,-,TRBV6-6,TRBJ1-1,CASSYSTRRWNTEAFF,TGTGCCAGCAGTTACTCGACCAGGCGCTGGAACACTGAAGCTTTCTTT
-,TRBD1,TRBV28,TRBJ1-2,CASSLAGGAGYTF,TGTGCCAGCAGTTTAGCAGGGGGCGCTGGCTACACCTTC
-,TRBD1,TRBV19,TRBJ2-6,CASSLGTGFSGANVLTF,TGTGCCAGTAGCTTAGGGACAGGGTTTTCTGGGGCCAACGTCCTGACTTTC
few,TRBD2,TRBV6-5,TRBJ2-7,CASCPGTSGDNEQYF,TGTGCCAGCTGCCCCGGGACTAGCGGGGATAACGAGCAGTACTTC
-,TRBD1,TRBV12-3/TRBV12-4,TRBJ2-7,CASSHRQGQYF,TGTGCCAGCAGCCACCGACAGGGGCAGTACTTC
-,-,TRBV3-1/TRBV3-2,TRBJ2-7,CASSQVGRVGEQYF,TGTGCCAGCAGCCAAGTAGGCAGGGTGGGCGAGCAGTACTTC
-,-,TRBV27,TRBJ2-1,CASSRGKGYNEQFF,TGTGCCAGCAGTAGGGGGAAGGGCTACAATGAGCAGTTCTTC
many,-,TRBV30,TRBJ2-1,CAWSGQDNEQFF,TGTGCCTGGAGCGGCCAGGATAATGAGCAGTTCTTC
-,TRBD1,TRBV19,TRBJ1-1,CASSIYGRGQTEAFF,TGTGCCAGTAGTATATACGGCAGGGGGCAGACTGAAGCTTTCTTT
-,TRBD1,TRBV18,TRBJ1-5,CASSPDRADNQPQHF,TGTGCCAGCTCACCGGACAGGGCCGACAATCAGCCCCAGCATTTT
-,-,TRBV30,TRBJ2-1,CAWNLLGREQFF,TGTGCCTGGAACCTACTAGGTCGCGAGCAGTTCTTC
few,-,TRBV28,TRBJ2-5,CASSFGTSQETQYF,TGTGCCAGCAGTTTCGGGACATCCCAAGAGACCCAGTACTTC
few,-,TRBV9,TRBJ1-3,CASSSLGNTIYF,TGTGCCAGCTCCTCGTTGGGAAACACCATATATTTT
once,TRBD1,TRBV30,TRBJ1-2,CAWADRGGYGYTF,TGTGCCTGGGCAGACAGGGGAGGATATGGCTACACCTTC
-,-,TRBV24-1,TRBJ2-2,CATSDPRDSNTGELFF,TGTGCCACCAGTGATCCTCGGGACTCCAACACCGGGGAGCTGTTTTTT
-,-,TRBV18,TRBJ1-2,CASSPGGKANYGYTF,TGTGCCAGCTCACCAGGGGGCAAGGCTAACTATGGCTACACCTTC
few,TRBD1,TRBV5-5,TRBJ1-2,CASSSNPGQSYGYTF,TGTGCCAGCAGCTCTAACCCGGGACAGTCCTATGGCTACACCTTC
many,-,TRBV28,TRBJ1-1,CASSLVGSRLGTEAFF,TGTGCCAGCAGTTTGGTCGGCAGCCGACTAGGCACTGAAGCTTTCTTT
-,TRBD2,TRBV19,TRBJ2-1,CASSIGGRTGEQFF,TGTGCCAGTAGTATCGGCGGGAGAACCGGTGAGCAGTTCTTC
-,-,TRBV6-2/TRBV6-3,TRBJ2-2,CASSVTGELFF,TGTGCCAGCAGTGTAACTGGGGAGCTGTTTTTT
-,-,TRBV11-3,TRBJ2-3,CASSLESSGFGTDTQYF,TGTGCCAGCAGCTTAGAGTCCAGCGGGTTTGGCACAGATACGCAGTATTTT
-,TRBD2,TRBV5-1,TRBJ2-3,CASSLSGRGGTDTQYF,TGCGCCAGCAGCCTTAGCGGGAGGGGTGGCACAGATACGCAGTATTTT
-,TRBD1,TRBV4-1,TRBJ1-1,CASSQARQGPEAFF,TGCGCCAGCAGCCAAGCAAGACAGGGCCCTGAAGCTTTCTTT
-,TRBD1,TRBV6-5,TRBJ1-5,CASRGQINQPQHF,TGTGCCAGCAGGGGACAGATTAATCAGCCCCAGCATTTT
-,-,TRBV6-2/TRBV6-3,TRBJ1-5,CASSYQSNSQPQHF,TGTGCCAGCAGTTATCAAAGCAATTCGCAGCCCCAGCATTTT
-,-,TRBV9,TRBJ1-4,CASSAPGMPNEKLFF,TGTGCCAGCAGCGCCCCAGGGATGCCTAATGAAAAACTGTTTTTT
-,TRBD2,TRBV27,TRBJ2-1,CASSYPSSGGGNEQFF,TGTGCCAGCAGTTACCCTTCCAGCGGGGGGGGTAATGAGCAGTTCTTC
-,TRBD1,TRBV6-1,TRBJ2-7,CASSEAGRGPYEQYF,TGTGCCAGCAGTGAAGCGGGCAGGGGGCCCTACGAGCAGTACTTC
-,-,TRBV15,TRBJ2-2,CATSEVTRGTGELFF,TGTGCCACCAGCGAAGTGACTAGGGGCACCGGGGAGCTGTTTTTT
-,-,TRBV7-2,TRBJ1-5,CASSMEGAQPQHF,TGTGCCAGCAGCATGGAAGGGGCTCAGCCCCAGCATTTT
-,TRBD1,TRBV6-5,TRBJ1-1,CASSLRTGLNTEAFF,TGTGCCAGCAGTTTAAGGACAGGGTTGAACACTGAAGCTTTCTTT
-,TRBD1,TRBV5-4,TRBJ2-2,CASSLPGTGMTGELFF,TGTGCCAGCAGCTTGCCTGGGACAGGGATGACCGGGGAGCTGTTTTTT
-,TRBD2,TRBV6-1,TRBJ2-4,CASSAGTSLTKNIQYF,TGTGCCAGCAGTGCCGGGACTAGCCTGACCAAAAACATTCAGTACTTC
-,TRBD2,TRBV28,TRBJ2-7,CASRDPGTSGSYEQYF,TGTGCCAGCAGGGATCCCGGAACTAGCGGGAGCTACGAGCAGTACTTC
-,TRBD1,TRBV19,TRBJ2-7,CASSIWTGMWEKEEQYF,TGTGCCAGTAGTATCTGGACAGGCATGTGGGAGAAGGAAGAGCAGTACTTC
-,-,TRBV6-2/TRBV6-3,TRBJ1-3,CASSRQSSGNTIYF,TGTGCCAGCAGTCGACAAAGCTCTGGAAACACCATATATTTT